The clone carrying this T cell receptor beta chain has only one observation. These data originate in a study of blood T cell repertoires in COVID-19. The wider study: The United States, Italy and Spain provided the acute and convalescent COVID-19 samples. Sample material is recorded as cDNA or gDNA derived from T cells, B-cell-depleted T cells, or PBMCs.

In the authors' workflow: Estimates of nucleated cell counts were drawn from the amplification of reference gene primers. Produced via immunoSEQ multiplex PCR; TCRdb's table is partial and in-frame only. Clone size and V and J calls were adopted from that table, with D and trimming inferred from the DNA. Found here are more than 150,000 clones, 85% to 90% of them singletons; the top ten hold 3.5% to 4.5%. This CDR3 comprises 12 residues. From germline, CDR1 is SQVTM and CDR2 ANQGSEA. V shed 4 bases and J shed 5 bases, with 12 bases lying between them. The clonotype comes from a woman in her seventies with acute or convalescent COVID-19. The rearrangement links TRBV29-1 to TRBJ2-7, with a possible D match to TRBD2 (6 bases). Sequences were obtained from peripheral blood. CDR3 amino acids: CSVGGPSDEQYF. CDR3 nucleotides: TGCAGCGTTGGGGGTCCTAGCGACGAGCAGTACTTC.